The 14 T cell receptor beta chains given below trace back to one sample, sequenced in a study of graft-versus-host responses after intestinal transplantation (TCRdb year 2021). Antigens for these TCRs are unknown. According to the study, the label for this sample's time point signals: cells obtained before transplantation from donor or recipient. To prepare the library, the immunoSEQ multiplex PCR assay was applied. Drawn from immuneACCESS, this table holds only the in-frame rearrangements with V and J called that TCRdb kept. Clones are partly lost; checked studies trace under half to an unresolved V gene and leave the rest unexplained. Recorded for this sample are approximately 68,000 clones; around 87% of them occurred a single time. About 4.2% of the sample belongs to the ten largest clones. This specimen consisted of unstimulated CD8+ T cells sorted from spleen or lymph node cells, obtained before transplant. These receptors all stem from a human donor who was the organ donor for an intestinal transplant.

The chain is built from TRBV7-9 and TRBJ2-3, with TRBD2 as a possible D gene (6 bases). CDR3 length equals 16 residues. Trimming left V 0 bases short and J 6 bases short, with 16 bases between. Looked up from germline, CDR1 is SEHNR and CDR2 is FQNEAQ (reference sequence). The CDR3 region has the DNA TGTGCCAGCAGCTTAGCCGGGCGGGGTTACAACGATACGCAGTATTTT. It translates to CASSLAGRGYNDTQYF.

V gene TRBV4-1 combines with J gene TRBJ1-1; TRBD1 matches at 12 bases. J lost 4 bases, V lost 4 bases, and 13 bases had no gene match. Germline assignment: CDR1 MGHRA and CDR2 YSYEKL. The CDR3 length is 18 residues. This CDR3 reads CASSPDRDRGPRGTEAFF. In DNA, the CDR3 is TGCGCCAGCAGCCCCGACCGGGACAGGGGGCCACGGGGCACTGAAGCTTTCTTT.

This chain uses TRBV7-2 with TRBJ2-2; 9 nucleotides agree with TRBD2. CDR3 size: 15 residues. From germline, CDR1 is SGHTA and CDR2 FQGNSA. V trimming: 4 bases; J trimming: 4 bases; junction bases outside the gene matches: 4. The CDR3 sequence: CASSSWTSATGELFF. The DNA for the CDR3 is TGTGCCAGCAGCTCCTGGACTAGCGCCACCGGGGAGCTGTTTTTT.

V is TRBV11-1 and J is TRBJ1-3; the D is unclear. There are 15 residues in the CDR3. The germline gives CDR1 SGHAT, CDR2 FQDESV (reference sequence). The germline V and J ends were trimmed by 5 bases and 4 bases, with 15 bases remaining between them. The DNA for the CDR3 is TGTGCCAGCAGCGGCGGACCTAGCGCAGGAAACACCATATATTTT. Amino acid sequence: CASSGGPSAGNTIYF.

The chain's CDR3 is CASSRTSGGPPSTDTQYF. CDR3 in DNA: TGTGCCAGCAGTCGGACTAGCGGGGGACCACCTAGCACAGATACGCAGTATTTT. The rearrangement uses TRBV27 and TRBJ2-3, with 13 bases identical to TRBD2. CDR1 is MNHEY and CDR2 is SMNVEV in the germline V gene (reference sequence). V lost 5 bases to trimming and J lost 0 bases; unmatched junction nucleotides: 8. The CDR3 consists of 18 residues.

The chain recombines TRBV11-2 with TRBJ2-1; D is uncertain. Germline V gene lookup returns CDR1 SGHAT and CDR2 FQNNGV. CDR3 length: 15 amino acids. V gave up 2 bases and J gave up 0 bases, with 8 bases separating them. DNA of the CDR3: TGTGCCAGCAGCTTAACGCCGAGCTCCTACAATGAGCAGTTCTTC. Translated: CASSLTPSSYNEQFF.

CDR3 sequence (DNA): TGTGCCAGCAGCAGACTAGCGGGGGGACAAGAGACCCAGTACTTC. Protein product: CASSRLAGGQETQYF. The V gene is TRBV7-2, the J gene TRBJ2-5; the match to TRBD2 covers 13 bases. After removal of 5 bases from V and 2 bases from J, the junction contained 2 bases not matched to a gene. Germline V gene sequence: CDR1 SGHTA, CDR2 FQGNSA. The CDR3 has 15 residues.

The V gene is TRBV27, the J gene TRBJ1-1; 9 bases fit TRBD1. Trimming cost V 4 bases and J 3 bases; bases outside gene matches: 12. The CDR3 has 17 amino acids. Germline CDR1 is MNHEY and CDR2 is SMNVEV (reference sequence). CDR3 loop: CASSSPAGQGRYTEAFF. Here the CDR3 DNA reads TGTGCCAGCAGTTCCCCTGCGGGACAGGGTAGGTACACTGAAGCTTTCTTT.

The chain carries TRBV25-1 and TRBJ2-6; D may be TRBD1 (6 bases). The V end lost 7 bases, the J end lost 3 bases, and 13 bases lay between the germline ends. The CDR3 consists of 15 residues. CDR1 and CDR2 from the germline V gene are MGHDK and SYGVNS. CDR3 amino acids: CASMKTGLGANVLTF. DNA of the CDR3: TGTGCCAGCATGAAGACAGGACTTGGGGCCAACGTCCTGACTTTC.

The rearrangement links TRBV15 to TRBJ2-3, with a weak D call TRBD2 (6 bases). V shed 1 base and J shed 4 bases, with 15 bases lying between them. Germline V gene lookup returns CDR1 LNHNV and CDR2 YYDKDF (reference sequence). The CDR3 is made up of 16 amino acids. In DNA form, the CDR3 reads TGTGCCACCAGCAGAGGGGGAGTTACGGGGGCAGATACGCAGTATTTT. It codes for CATSRGGVTGADTQYF.

The J gene is TRBJ2-1, the V gene TRBV9; perhaps TRBD2 as D (7 bases). This CDR3 is 15 amino acids long. Trimming left V 1 base short and J 6 bases short, with 14 bases between. Germline CDR1 and CDR2: SGDLS and YYNGEE. The CDR3 coding sequence is TGTGCCAGCAGCGTAACGCTAGGGGGGGGCAATGAGCAGTTCTTC. Its translation is CASSVTLGGGNEQFF.

This clone was counted a few times. The rearrangement joins TRBV7-9 to TRBJ2-5, with D unresolved. V was clipped by 7 bases and J by 5 bases, with 11 bases between them. Germline V gene sequence: CDR1 SEHNR, CDR2 FQNEAQ (reference sequence). This CDR3 is built from 12 residues. In DNA form, the CDR3 reads TGTGCCAGCAACTCTATCGGGGAGACCCAGTACTTC. Residues: CASNSIGETQYF.

The genes are TRBV28 and TRBJ2-5; 9 positions match TRBD2. CDR1 MDHEN and CDR2 SYDVKM come from the germline V gene. The CDR3 spans 17 residues. Trimming cost V 3 bases and J 3 bases; bases outside gene matches: 11. This CDR3 reads CASSFSVETSGKETQYF. The CDR3 DNA reads TGTGCCAGCAGTTTCTCGGTAGAGACTAGCGGCAAAGAGACCCAGTACTTC.

The CDR3 here is CASSLLSEQFF. CDR3 coding DNA: TGTGCCAGCAGCTTGTTATCTGAGCAGTTCTTC. The gene calls are TRBV5-5 and TRBJ2-1; D is uncertain. The CDR3 loop spans 11 amino acids. In germline, CDR1 is SGHKS, CDR2 YYEKEE (reference sequence). V lost 1 base, J lost 9 bases, and 5 bases lay in between.